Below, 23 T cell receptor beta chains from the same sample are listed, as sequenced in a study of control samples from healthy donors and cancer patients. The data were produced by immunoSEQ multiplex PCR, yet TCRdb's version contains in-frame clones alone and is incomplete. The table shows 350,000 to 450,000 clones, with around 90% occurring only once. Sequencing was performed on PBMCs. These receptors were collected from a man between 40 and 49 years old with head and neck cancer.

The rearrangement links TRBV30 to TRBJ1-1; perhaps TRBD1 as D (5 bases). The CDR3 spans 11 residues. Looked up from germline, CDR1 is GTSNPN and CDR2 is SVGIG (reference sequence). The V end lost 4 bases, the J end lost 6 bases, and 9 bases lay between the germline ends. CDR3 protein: CAWKSTAEAFF. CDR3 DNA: TGTGCCTGGAAATCGACAGCTGAAGCTTTCTTT.

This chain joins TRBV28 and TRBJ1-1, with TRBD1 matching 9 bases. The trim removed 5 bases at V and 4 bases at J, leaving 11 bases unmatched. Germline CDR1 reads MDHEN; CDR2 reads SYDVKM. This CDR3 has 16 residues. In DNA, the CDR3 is TGTGCCAGCAGTATACCGGGACAGGGCATCTTCACTGAAGCTTTCTTT. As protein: CASSIPGQGIFTEAFF.

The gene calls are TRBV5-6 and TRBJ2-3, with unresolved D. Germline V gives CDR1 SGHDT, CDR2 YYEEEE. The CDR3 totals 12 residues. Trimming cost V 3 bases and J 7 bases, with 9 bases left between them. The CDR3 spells CASSSAMNTQYF. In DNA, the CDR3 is TGTGCCAGCAGCTCGGCTATGAATACGCAGTATTTT.

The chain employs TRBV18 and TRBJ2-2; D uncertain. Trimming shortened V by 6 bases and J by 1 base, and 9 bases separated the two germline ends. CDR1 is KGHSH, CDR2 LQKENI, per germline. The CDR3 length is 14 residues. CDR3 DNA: TGTGCCAGCTCCCTAGACTTGAACACCGGGGAGCTGTTTTTT. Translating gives CASSLDLNTGELFF.

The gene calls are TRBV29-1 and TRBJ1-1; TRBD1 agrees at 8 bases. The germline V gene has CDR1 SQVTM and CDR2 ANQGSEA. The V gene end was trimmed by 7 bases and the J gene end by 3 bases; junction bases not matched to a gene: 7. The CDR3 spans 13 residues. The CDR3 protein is CSGEKDRDTEAFF. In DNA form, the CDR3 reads TGCAGCGGAGAAAAGGACAGGGACACTGAAGCTTTCTTT.

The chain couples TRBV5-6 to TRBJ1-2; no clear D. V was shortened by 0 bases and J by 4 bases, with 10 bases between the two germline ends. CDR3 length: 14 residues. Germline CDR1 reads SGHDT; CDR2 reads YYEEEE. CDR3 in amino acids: CASSLEPGGYGYTF. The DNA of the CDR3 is TGTGCCAGCAGCTTGGAGCCCGGAGGCTATGGCTACACCTTC.

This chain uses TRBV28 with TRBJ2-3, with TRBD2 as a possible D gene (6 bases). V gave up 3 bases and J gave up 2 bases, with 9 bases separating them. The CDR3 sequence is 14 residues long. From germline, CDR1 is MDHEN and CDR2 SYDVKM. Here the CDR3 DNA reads TGTGCCAGCAGTTTGGCGGGGTTCACAGATACGCAGTATTTT. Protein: CASSLAGFTDTQYF.

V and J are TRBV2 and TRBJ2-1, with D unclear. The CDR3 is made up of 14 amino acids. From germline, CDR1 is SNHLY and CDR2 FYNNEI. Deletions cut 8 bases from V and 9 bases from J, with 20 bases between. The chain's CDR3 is CASVDGRASREQFF. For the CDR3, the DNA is TGTGCCAGCGTCGACGGTAGGGCTTCACGTGAGCAGTTCTTC.

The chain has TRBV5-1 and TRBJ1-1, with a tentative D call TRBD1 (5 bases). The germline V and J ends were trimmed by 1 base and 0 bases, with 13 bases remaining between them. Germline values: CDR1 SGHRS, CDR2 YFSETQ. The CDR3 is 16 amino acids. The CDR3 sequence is CASSLRGPSMNTEAFF. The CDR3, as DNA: TGCGCCAGCAGCTTGCGGGGCCCTTCTATGAACACTGAAGCTTTCTTT.

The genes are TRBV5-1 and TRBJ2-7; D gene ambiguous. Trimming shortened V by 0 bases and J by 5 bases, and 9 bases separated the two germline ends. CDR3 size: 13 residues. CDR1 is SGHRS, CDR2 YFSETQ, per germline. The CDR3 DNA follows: TGCGCCAGCAGCTTGGTTGGGTTTAACGAGCAGTACTTC. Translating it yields CASSLVGFNEQYF.

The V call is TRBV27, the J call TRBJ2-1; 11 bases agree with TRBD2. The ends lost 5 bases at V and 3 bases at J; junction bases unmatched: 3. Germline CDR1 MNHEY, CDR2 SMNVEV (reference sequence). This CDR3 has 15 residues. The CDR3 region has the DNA TGTGCCAGCAGTACCGGGACTAGCGGCTACAATGAGCAGTTCTTC. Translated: CASSTGTSGYNEQFF.

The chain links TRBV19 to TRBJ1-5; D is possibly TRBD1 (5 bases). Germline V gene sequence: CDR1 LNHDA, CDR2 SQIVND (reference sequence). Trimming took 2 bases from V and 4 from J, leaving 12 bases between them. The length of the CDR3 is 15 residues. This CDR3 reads CASSILGAGNQPQHF. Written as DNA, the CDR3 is TGTGCCAGTAGTATACTTGGGGCAGGTAATCAGCCCCAGCATTTT.

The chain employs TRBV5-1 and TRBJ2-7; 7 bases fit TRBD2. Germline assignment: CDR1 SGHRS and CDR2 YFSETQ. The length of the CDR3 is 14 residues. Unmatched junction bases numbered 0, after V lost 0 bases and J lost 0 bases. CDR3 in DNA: TGCGCCAGCAGCTTGGGCGGGAGCTCCTACGAGCAGTACTTC. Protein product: CASSLGGSSYEQYF.

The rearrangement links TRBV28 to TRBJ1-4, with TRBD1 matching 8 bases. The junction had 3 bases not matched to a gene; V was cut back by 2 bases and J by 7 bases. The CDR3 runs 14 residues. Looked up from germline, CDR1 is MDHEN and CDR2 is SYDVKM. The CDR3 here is CASSLQGQAEKLFF. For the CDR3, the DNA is TGTGCCAGCAGTTTACAGGGACAGGCTGAAAAACTGTTTTTT.

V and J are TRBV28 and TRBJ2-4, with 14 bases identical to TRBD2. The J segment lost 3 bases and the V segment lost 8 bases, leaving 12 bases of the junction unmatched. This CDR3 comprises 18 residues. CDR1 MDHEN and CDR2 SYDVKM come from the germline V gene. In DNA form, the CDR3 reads TGTGCCAGCTCTGGACTAGCGGGAGGTCGGGTTGGCAAAAACATTCAGTACTTC. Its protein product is CASSGLAGGRVGKNIQYF.

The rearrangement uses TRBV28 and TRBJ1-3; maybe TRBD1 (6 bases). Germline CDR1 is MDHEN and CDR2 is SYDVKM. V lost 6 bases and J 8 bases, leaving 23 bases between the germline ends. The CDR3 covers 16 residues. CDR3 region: CASSPPRAGVWDTIYF. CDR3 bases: TGTGCCAGCAGCCCACCGCGGGCAGGGGTTTGGGACACCATATATTTT.

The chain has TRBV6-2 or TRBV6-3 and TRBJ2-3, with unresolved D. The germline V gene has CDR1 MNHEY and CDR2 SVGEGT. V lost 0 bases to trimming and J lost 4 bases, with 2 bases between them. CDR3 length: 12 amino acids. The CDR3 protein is CASSYSPDTQYF. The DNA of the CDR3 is TGTGCCAGCAGTTACTCCCCAGATACGCAGTATTTT.

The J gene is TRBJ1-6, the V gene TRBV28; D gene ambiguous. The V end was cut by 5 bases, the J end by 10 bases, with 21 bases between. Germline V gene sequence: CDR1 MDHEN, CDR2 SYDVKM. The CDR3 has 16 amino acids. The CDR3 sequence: CASSGASGEDYSPLHF. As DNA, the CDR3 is TGTGCCAGCAGTGGAGCATCGGGAGAAGATTACTCACCCCTCCACTTT.

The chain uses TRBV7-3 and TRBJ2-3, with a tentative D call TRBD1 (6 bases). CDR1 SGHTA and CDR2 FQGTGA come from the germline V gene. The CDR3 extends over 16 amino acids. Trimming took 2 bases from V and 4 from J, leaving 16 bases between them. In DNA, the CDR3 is TGTGCCAGCAGCTTAGGCCATCAGGGGCGGTCAGATACGCAGTATTTT. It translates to CASSLGHQGRSDTQYF.

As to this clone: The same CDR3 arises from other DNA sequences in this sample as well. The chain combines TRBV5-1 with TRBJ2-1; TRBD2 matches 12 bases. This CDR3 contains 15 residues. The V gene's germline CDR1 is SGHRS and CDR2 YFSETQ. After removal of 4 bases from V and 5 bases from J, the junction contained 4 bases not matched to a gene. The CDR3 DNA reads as TGCGCCAGCAGCCTCCGACTAGCGGGGGACAATGAGCAGTTCTTC. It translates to CASSLRLAGDNEQFF.

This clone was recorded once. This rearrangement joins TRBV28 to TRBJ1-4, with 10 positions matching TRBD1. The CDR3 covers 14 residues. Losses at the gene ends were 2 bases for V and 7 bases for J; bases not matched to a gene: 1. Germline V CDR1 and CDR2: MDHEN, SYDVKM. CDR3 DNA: TGTGCCAGCAGTTTAAGGGACAGGGGTGAAAAACTGTTTTTT. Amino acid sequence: CASSLRDRGEKLFF. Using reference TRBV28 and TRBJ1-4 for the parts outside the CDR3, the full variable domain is DVKVTQSSRYLVKRTGEKVFLECVQDMDHENMFWYRQDPGLGLRLIYFSYDVKMKEKGDIPEGYSVSREKKERFSLILESASTNQTSMYLCASSLRDRGEKLFFGSGTQLSVL.

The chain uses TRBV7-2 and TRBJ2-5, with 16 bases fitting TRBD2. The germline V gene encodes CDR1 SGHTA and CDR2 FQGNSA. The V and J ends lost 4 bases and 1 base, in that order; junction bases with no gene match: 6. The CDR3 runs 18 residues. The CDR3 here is CASSSGTSGGAVQETQYF. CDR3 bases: TGTGCCAGCAGCTCAGGGACTAGCGGGGGGGCAGTCCAAGAGACCCAGTACTTC. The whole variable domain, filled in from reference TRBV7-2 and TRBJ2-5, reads GAGVSQSPSNKVTEKGKDVELRCDPISGHTALYWYRQSLGQGLEFLIYFQGNSAPDKSGLPSDRFSAERTGGSVSTLTIQRTQQEDSAVYLCASSSGTSGGAVQETQYFGPGTRLLVL.

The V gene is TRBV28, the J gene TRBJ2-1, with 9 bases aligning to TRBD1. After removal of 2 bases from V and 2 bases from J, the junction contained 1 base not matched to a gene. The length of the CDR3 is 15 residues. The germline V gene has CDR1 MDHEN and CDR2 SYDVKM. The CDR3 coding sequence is TGTGCCAGCAGTTTAGGGACAGGGACCTACAATGAGCAGTTCTTC. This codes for CASSLGTGTYNEQFF.